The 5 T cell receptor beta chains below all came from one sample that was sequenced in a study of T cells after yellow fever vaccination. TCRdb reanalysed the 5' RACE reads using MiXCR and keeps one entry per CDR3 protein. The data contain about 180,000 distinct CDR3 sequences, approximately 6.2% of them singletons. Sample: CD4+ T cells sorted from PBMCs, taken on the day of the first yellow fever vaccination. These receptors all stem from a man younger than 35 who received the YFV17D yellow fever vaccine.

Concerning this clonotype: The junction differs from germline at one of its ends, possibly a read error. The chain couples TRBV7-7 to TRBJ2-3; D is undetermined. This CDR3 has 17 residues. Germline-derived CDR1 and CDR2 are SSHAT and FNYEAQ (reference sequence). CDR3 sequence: CARSYIPPFSSTDTQYF. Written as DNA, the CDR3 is TGTGCCCGCAGCTACATCCCGCCGTTCTCAAGCACAGATACGCAGTATTTT. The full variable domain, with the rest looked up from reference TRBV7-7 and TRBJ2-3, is GAGVSQSPRYKVTKRGQDVTLRCDPISSHATLYWYQQALGQGPEFLTYFNYEAQPDKSGLPSDRFSAERPEGSISTLTIQRTEQRDSAMYRCARSYIPPFSSTDTQYFGPGTRLTVL.

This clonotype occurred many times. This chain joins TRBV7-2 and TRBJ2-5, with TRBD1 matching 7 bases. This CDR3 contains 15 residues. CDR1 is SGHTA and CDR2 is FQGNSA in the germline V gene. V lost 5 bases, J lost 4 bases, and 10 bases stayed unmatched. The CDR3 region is CASSPSRGLTETQYF. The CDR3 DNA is TGTGCCAGCAGCCCTTCGAGGGGGCTAACAGAGACCCAGTACTTC.

This CDR3 reads CSEAGTGGLNTEAFF. The CDR3 DNA is TGCAGCGAAGCCGGGACAGGGGGTTTGAACACTGAAGCTTTCTTT. The chain joins TRBV29-1 to TRBJ1-1; 11 positions match TRBD1. CDR1 and CDR2 from the germline V gene are SQVTM and ANQGSEA. This CDR3 contains 15 residues. V was pared by 7 bases and J by 0 bases, with 7 bases of the junction left unmatched.

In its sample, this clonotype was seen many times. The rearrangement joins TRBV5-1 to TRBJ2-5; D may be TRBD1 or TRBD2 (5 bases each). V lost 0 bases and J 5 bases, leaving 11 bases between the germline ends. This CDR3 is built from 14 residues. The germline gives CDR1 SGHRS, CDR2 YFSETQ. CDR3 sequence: CASSLAEGTETQYF. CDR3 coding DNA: TGCGCCAGCAGCTTGGCCGAGGGGACGGAGACCCAGTACTTC. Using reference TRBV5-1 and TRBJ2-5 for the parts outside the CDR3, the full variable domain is KAGVTQTPRYLIKTRGQQVTLSCSPISGHRSVSWYQQTPGQGLQFLFEYFSETQRNKGNFPGRFSGRQFSNSRSEMNVSTLELGDSALYLCASSLAEGTETQYFGPGTRLLVL.

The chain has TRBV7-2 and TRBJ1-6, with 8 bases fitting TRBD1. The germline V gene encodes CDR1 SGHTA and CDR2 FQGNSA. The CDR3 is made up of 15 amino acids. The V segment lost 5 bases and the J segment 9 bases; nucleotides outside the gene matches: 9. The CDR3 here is CASSPNQGASSPLHF. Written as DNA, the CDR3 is TGTGCCAGCAGCCCAAATCAGGGGGCGAGTTCACCCCTCCACTTT.